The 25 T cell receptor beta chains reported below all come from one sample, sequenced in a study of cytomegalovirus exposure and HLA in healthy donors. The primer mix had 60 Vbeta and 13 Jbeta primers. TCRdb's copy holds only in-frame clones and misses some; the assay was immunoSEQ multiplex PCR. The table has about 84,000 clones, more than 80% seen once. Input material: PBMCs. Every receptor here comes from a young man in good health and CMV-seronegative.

The CDR3 protein is CASSPGTRSTYEQYF. CDR3 bases: TGTGCCAGCAGTCCCGGGACTAGATCCACCTACGAGCAGTACTTC. The rearrangement uses TRBV28 and TRBJ2-7; 8 bases are shared with TRBD2. Germline V gene data show CDR1 as MDHEN and CDR2 as SYDVKM. This CDR3 contains 15 residues. Trimming at V came to 5 bases and at J to 2 bases, leaving 8 bases not matched to a gene.

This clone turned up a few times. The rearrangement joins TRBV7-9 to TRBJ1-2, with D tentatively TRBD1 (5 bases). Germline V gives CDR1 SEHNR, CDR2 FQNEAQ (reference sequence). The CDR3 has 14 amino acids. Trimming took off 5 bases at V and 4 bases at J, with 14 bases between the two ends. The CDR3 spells CASSRIGATYGYTF. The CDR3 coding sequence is TGTGCCAGCAGCCGAATAGGGGCTACCTATGGCTACACCTTC. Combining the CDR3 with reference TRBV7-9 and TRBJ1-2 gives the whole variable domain DTGVSQNPRHKITKRGQNVTFRCDPISEHNRLYWYRQTLGQGPEFLTYFQNEAQLEKSRLLSDRFSAERPKGSFSTLEIQRTEQGDSAMYLCASSRIGATYGYTFGSGTRLTVV.

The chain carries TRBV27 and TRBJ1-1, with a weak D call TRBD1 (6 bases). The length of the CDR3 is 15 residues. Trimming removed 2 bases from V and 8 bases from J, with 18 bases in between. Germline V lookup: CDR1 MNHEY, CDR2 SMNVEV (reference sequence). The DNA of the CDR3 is TGTGCCAGCAGTTTACAGGGGCCCATGTTTAAAGAAGCTTTCTTT. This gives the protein CASSLQGPMFKEAFF.

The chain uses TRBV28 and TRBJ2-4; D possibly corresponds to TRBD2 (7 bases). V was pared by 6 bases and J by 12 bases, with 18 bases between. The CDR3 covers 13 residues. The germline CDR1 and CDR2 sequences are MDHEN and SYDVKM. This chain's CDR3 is CASRGGVPSSQYF. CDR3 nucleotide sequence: TGTGCCAGCAGAGGGGGGGTTCCGTCTAGTCAGTACTTC.

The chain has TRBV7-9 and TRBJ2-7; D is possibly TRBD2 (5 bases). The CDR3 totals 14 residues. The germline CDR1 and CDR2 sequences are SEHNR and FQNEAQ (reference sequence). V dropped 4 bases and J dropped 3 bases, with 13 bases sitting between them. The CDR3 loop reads CASSSVLANYEQYF. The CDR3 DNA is TGTGCCAGCAGCTCCGTTCTAGCCAACTACGAGCAGTACTTC.

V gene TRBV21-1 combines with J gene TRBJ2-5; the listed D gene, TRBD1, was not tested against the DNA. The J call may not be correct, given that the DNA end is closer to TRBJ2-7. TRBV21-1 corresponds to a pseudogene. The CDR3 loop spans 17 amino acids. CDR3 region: CASSRNLRDRDLSEQYF. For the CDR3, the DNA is TGTGCCAGCAGCCGGAACCTCCGGGACAGGGATCTCTCCGAGCAGTACTTC.

The CDR3: CASSLDGGTGEAFF. The CDR3 bases are TGTGCCAGCAGCTTGGATGGGGGGACAGGTGAAGCTTTCTTT. The rearrangement joins TRBV5-6 to TRBJ1-1; TRBD1 aligns across 8 bases. Germline-derived CDR1 and CDR2 are SGHDT and YYEEEE. The CDR3 has 14 amino acids. The V segment lost 0 bases and the J segment 7 bases; nucleotides outside the gene matches: 5.

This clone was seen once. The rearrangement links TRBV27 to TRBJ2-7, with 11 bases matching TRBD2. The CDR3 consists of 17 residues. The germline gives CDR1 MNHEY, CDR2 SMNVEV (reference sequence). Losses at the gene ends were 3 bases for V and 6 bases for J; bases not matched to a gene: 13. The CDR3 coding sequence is TGTGCCAGCAGTTTTGAGAGACTAGCGGGACCGGGGGGCGAGCAGTACTTC. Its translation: CASSFERLAGPGGEQYF.

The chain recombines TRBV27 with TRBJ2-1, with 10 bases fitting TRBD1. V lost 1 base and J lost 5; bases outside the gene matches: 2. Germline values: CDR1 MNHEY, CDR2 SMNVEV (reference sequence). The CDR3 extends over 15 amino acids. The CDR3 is CASSLLGQGHNEQFF. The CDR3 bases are TGTGCCAGCAGTTTATTGGGACAGGGGCACAATGAGCAGTTCTTC.

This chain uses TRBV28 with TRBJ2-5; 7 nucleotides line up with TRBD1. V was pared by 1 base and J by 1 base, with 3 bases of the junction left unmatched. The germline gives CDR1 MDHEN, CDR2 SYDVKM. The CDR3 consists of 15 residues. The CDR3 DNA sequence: TGTGCCAGCAGTTTATCCGGGACAGTCCAAGAGACCCAGTACTTC. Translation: CASSLSGTVQETQYF. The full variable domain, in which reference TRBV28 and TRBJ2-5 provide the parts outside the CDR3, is DVKVTQSSRYLVKRTGEKVFLECVQDMDHENMFWYRQDPGLGLRLIYFSYDVKMKEKGDIPEGYSVSREKKERFSLILESASTNQTSMYLCASSLSGTVQETQYFGPGTRLLVL.

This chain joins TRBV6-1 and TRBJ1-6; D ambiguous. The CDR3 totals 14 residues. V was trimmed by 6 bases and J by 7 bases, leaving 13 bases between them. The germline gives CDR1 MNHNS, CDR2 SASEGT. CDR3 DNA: TGTGCCAGCAGATTGGATATGAGGAATTCACCCCTCCACTTT. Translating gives CASRLDMRNSPLHF.

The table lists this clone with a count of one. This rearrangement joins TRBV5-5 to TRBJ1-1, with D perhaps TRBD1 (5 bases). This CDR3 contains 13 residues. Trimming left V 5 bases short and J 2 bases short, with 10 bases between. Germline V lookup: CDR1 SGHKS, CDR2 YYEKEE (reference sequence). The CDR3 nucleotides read TGTGCCAGCAGTCTGACAGATAACACTGAAGCTTTCTTT. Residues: CASSLTDNTEAFF.

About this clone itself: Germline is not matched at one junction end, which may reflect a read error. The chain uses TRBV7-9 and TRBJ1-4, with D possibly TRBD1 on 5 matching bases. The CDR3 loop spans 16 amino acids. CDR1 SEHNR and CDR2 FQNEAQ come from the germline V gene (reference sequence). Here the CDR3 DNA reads TGTTCCAGCAGCTTAGCCGGCAGGGTCCGTAATGAAAAACTGTTTTTT. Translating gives CSSSLAGRVRNEKLFF.

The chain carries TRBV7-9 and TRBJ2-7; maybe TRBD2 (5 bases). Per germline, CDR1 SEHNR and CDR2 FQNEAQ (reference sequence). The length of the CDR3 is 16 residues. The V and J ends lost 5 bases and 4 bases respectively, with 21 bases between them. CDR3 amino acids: CASSPQVSQDFYEQYF. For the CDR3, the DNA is TGTGCCAGCAGCCCGCAGGTCTCGCAGGACTTTTACGAGCAGTACTTC.

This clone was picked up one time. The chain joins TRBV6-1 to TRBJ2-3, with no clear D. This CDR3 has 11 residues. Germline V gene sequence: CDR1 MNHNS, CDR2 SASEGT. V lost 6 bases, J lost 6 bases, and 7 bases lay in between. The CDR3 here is CASRAWDTQYF. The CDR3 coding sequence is TGTGCCAGCAGGGCTTGGGATACGCAGTATTTT.

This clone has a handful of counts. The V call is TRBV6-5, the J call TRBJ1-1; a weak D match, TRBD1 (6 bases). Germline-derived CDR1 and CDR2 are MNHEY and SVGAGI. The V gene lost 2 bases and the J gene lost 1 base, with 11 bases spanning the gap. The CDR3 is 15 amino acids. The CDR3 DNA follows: TGTGCCAGCAGTTACGACGGACAGCAGAACACTGAAGCTTTCTTT. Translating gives CASSYDGQQNTEAFF.

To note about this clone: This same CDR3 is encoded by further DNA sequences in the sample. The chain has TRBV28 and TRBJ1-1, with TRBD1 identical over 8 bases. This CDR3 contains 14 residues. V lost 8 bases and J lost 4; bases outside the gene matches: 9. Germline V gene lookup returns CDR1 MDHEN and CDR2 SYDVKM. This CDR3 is CASYTQGTGTEAFF. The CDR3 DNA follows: TGTGCCAGCTACACACAAGGGACAGGCACTGAAGCTTTCTTT.

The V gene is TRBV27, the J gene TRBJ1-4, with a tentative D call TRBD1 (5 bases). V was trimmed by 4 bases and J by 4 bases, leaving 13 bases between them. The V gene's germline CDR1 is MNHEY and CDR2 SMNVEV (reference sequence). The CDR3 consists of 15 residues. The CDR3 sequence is CASSSPGGINEKLFF. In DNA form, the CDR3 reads TGTGCCAGCAGTTCCCCGGGGGGGATTAATGAAAAACTGTTTTTT.

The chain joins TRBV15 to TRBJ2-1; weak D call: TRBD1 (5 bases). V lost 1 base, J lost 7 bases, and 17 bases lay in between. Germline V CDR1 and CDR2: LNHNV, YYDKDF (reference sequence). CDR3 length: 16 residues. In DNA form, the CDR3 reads TGTGCCACCAGCAGAGGGGCAGGGCCGGTCGAGAATGAGCAGTTCTTC. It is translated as CATSRGAGPVENEQFF. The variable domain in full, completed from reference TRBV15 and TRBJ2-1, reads DAMVIQNPRYQVTQFGKPVTLSCSQTLNHNVMYWYQQKSSQAPKLLFHYYDKDFNNEADTPDNFQSRRPNTSFCFLDIRSPGLGDTAMYLCATSRGAGPVENEQFFGPGTRLTVL.

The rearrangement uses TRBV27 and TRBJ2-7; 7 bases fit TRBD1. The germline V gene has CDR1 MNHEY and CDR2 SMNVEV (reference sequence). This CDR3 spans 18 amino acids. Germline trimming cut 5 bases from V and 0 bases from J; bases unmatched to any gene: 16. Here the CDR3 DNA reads TGTGCCAGCAGTGCATATCCCCGACAGGGAAAAAGCTCCTACGAGCAGTACTTC. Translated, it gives CASSAYPRQGKSSYEQYF.

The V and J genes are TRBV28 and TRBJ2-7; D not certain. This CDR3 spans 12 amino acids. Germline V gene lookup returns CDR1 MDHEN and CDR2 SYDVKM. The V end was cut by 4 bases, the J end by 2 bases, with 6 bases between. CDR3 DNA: TGTGCCAGCAGTTCCTACCCCTACGAGCAGTACTTC. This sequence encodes CASSSYPYEQYF.

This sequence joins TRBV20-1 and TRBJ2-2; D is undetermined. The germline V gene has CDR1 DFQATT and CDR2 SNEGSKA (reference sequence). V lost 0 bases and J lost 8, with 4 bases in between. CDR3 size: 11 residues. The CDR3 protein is CSARDRGELFF. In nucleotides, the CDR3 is TGCAGTGCTAGAGATCGGGGGGAGCTGTTTTTT.

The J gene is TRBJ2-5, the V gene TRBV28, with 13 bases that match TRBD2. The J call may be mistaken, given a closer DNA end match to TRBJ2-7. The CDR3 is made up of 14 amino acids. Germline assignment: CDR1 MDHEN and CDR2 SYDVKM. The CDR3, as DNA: TGTGCCAGCCTCAAGACTAGCGGGAGGAACGAGCAGTACTTC. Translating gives CASLKTSGRNEQYF.

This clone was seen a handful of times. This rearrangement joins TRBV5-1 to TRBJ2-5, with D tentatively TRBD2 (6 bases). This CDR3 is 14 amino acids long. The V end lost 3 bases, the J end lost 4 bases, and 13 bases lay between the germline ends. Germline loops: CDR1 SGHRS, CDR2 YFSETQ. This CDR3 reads CASSSAGGGETQYF. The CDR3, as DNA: TGCGCCAGCAGCTCGGCCGGGGGAGGAGAGACCCAGTACTTC.

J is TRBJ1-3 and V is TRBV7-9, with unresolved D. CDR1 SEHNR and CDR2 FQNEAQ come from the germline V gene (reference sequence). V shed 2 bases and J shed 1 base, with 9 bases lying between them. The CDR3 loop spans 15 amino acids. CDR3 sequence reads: CASSLTQVSGNTIYF. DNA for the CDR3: TGTGCCAGCAGCTTAACGCAGGTATCTGGAAACACCATATATTTT.